The present entry profiles one T cell receptor beta chain with its context. The antigen is undetermined. The same CDR3 also results from other DNA sequences found in this sample. Caucasian adults living in Nashville, Tennessee, provided all samples. This sample was included in a study of shared clonotypes between healthy human individuals. As for the study in general: Used for every donor were three CD4 naive, three CD4 memory, two CD8 naive and one CD8 memory plate. Study-wide findings and caveats: At large depth, rarefaction still showed sorted-subset sequencing to be incomplete.

The CDR3 runs to 16 residues. The germline V gene encodes CDR1 KGHSH and CDR2 LQKENI. With V trimmed by 2 bases and J by 2 bases, 4 bases remained unmatched. Assay: immunoSEQ multiplex PCR; the TCRdb copy retains only in-frame clones and omits some. This table has about 2.4 million clones, roughly 93% appearing once. Sequencing used naive CD4+ T cells from PBMCs. Subset: CD45RA+ positively selected. The V call is TRBV18, the J call TRBJ2-1, with 9 bases identical to TRBD2. The clonotype was recovered from a man aged 18 to 30 in good health. Some clones in this sample may be carry-over from other donors' samples. This CDR3 is CASSPGLAGTYNEQFF. The CDR3 nucleotides are TGTGCCAGCTCACCAGGGCTAGCGGGGACCTACAATGAGCAGTTCTTC.